This entry lists 2 T cell receptor beta chains sequenced from one sample in a study of blood T cell repertoires in COVID-19. The protocol was immunoSEQ multiplex PCR, while the TCRdb copy is restricted to in-frame clones and leaves out a portion. This table has over 130,000 clones, around 80% appearing once. Material: PBMCs or T cells enriched from blood (not recorded which). Receptor source: a young woman who had been exposed to COVID-19.

The CDR3 bases are TGTGCCAGCAGTGAAGCGGGGGGGTATCAGCCCCAGCATTTT. Its protein is CASSEAGGYQPQHF. The chain has TRBV6-1 and TRBJ1-5; a weak D match, TRBD1 (5 bases). The CDR3 spans 14 residues. V lost 0 bases and J lost 5, with 8 bases in between. Germline-derived CDR1 and CDR2 are MNHNS and SASEGT.

J is TRBJ2-7 and V is TRBV29-1; possible D gene TRBD1, 6 bases. The V and J ends lost 6 bases and 7 bases respectively, with 16 bases between them. Germline V gene data show CDR1 as SQVTM and CDR2 as ANQGSEA. The length of the CDR3 is 12 residues. The CDR3 DNA reads TGCAGCGTGAGAGACAGGCCCCTAGAGCAGTACTTC. The encoded protein is CSVRDRPLEQYF.